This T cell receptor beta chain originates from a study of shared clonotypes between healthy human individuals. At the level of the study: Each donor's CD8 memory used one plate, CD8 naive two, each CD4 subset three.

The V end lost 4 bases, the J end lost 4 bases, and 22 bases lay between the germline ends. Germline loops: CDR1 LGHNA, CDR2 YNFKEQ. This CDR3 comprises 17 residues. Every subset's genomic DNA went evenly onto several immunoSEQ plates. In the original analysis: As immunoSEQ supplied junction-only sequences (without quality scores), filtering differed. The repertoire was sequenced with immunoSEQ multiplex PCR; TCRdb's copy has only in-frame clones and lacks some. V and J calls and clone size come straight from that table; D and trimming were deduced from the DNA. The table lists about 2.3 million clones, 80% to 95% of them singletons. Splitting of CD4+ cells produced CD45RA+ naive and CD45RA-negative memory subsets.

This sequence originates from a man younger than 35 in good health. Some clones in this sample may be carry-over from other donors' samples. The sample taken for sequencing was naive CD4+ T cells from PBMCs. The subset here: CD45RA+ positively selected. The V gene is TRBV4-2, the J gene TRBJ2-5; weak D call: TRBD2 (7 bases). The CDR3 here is CASSRKRGRAGGETQYF. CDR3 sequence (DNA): TGTGCCAGCAGCCGTAAAAGGGGGAGGGCCGGGGGAGAGACCCAGTACTTC.